The next 13 T cell receptor beta chains were all read from a single sample in a study of shared clonotypes between healthy human individuals. The assay was immunoSEQ multiplex PCR, and TCRdb's table has in-frame clones only and misses some. The table includes roughly 2.4 million clones, approximately 94% detected once. The sequencing input was naive CD4+ T cells sorted from blood. The sample's subset: CD45RA+ positively selected. The receptor source for this set is a man younger than 30 in good health.

As regards this clone: Other DNA sequences from this sample encode an identical CDR3 as well. V usage is TRBV18 and J usage is TRBJ2-7; D gene uncertain. Germline V lookup: CDR1 KGHSH, CDR2 LQKENI. This CDR3 contains 13 residues. V gave up 2 bases and J gave up 3 bases, with 8 bases separating them. CDR3 loop: CASSPGSYYEQYF. The CDR3 DNA is TGTGCCAGCTCACCAGGGTCCTACTACGAGCAGTACTTC.

The chain couples TRBV5-4 to TRBJ2-1; 10 nucleotides agree with TRBD2. Germline V CDR1 and CDR2: SGHNT, YYREEE (reference sequence). V was pared by 3 bases and J by 9 bases, with 6 bases of the junction left unmatched. The CDR3 has 14 residues. The CDR3 sequence is CASSSAGGTVEQFF. Written as DNA, the CDR3 is TGTGCCAGCAGCTCAGCGGGGGGGACAGTTGAGCAGTTCTTC.

This chain joins TRBV11-1 and TRBJ2-1, with no clear D. Trimming took 6 bases from V and 8 from J, leaving 17 bases between them. The CDR3 has 14 amino acids. CDR1 and CDR2 (germline): SGHAT, FQDESV (reference sequence). The CDR3 DNA follows: TGTGCCAGCAGGCCGGCTACTTGGGTCGATGAGCAGTTCTTC. Its protein product is CASRPATWVDEQFF.

Remarks on this clone: The sample holds other DNA sequences that translate to the same CDR3. This rearrangement joins TRBV5-1 to TRBJ2-5, with a weak D call TRBD1 (5 bases). CDR1 and CDR2 from the germline V gene are SGHRS and YFSETQ. The CDR3 totals 15 residues. V was pared by 1 base and J by 5 bases, with 15 bases between. The CDR3 region is CASSLRQGARETQYF. The CDR3 DNA follows: TGCGCCAGCAGCTTGCGGCAGGGTGCCCGTGAGACCCAGTACTTC.

As regards this clone: Other DNA sequences of this sample code for an identical CDR3. V gene TRBV7-2 combines with J gene TRBJ2-7; D remains ambiguous. CDR3 length: 12 residues. V gave up 5 bases and J gave up 4 bases, with 9 bases separating them. The germline gives CDR1 SGHTA, CDR2 FQGNSA. The CDR3 DNA is TGTGCCAGCAGCGCGACCCAGTACGAGCAGTACTTC. This gives the protein CASSATQYEQYF.

CDR3 loop: CAWSTGTGKPEAFF. CDR3 DNA sequence: TGTGCCTGGAGTACCGGGACAGGGAAGCCTGAAGCTTTCTTT. V gene TRBV30 combines with J gene TRBJ1-1; 9 bases match TRBD1. The CDR3 runs 14 residues. V was pared by 2 bases and J by 6 bases, with 7 bases of the junction left unmatched. Germline CDR1 reads GTSNPN; CDR2 reads SVGIG (reference sequence).

The chain combines TRBV29-1 with TRBJ1-1; D might be TRBD1 (5 bases). In germline, CDR1 is SQVTM, CDR2 ANQGSEA. The V and J ends lost 6 bases and 10 bases respectively, with 30 bases between them. This CDR3 has 16 amino acids. The DNA of the CDR3 is TGCAGCGTCCACATCGGGACGGAGTATACACTGCTTGGAGCTTTCTTT. Protein sequence: CSVHIGTEYTLLGAFF.

This sequence joins TRBV7-2 and TRBJ2-2, with 7 bases aligning to TRBD2. Germline CDR1 SGHTA, CDR2 FQGNSA. The V segment lost 4 bases and the J segment 3 bases; nucleotides outside the gene matches: 8. CDR3 size: 16 residues. The CDR3 DNA reads as TGTGCCAGCAGCTCGGGTGGCGGGGGATACACCGGGGAGCTGTTTTTT. It is translated as CASSSGGGGYTGELFF.

This chain uses TRBV6-6 with TRBJ2-7; 8 bases line up with TRBD1. V shed 7 bases, J shed 3 bases, and the junction held 11 bases outside the gene matches. This CDR3 is built from 15 residues. Per the germline V gene, CDR1 is MNHNY and CDR2 is SVGAGI (reference sequence). The CDR3 sequence: CASTYDRGVHYEQYF. The CDR3 DNA reads as TGTGCCAGCACCTACGACAGGGGTGTCCACTACGAGCAGTACTTC.

This CDR3 reads CASSPIQTEYNEQFF. CDR3 nucleotide sequence: TGTGCCAGCTCACCTATCCAGACGGAATACAATGAGCAGTTCTTC. V usage is TRBV18 and J usage is TRBJ2-1; D unclear. Per the germline V gene, CDR1 is KGHSH and CDR2 is LQKENI. CDR3 length: 15 residues. V gave up 3 bases and J gave up 4 bases, with 13 bases separating them. The entire variable domain, with the rest obtained from reference TRBV18 and TRBJ2-1, is as follows: NAGVMQNPRHLVRRRGQEARLRCSPMKGHSHVYWYRQLPEEGLKFMVYLQKENIIDESGMPKERFSAEFPKEGPSILRIQQVVRGDSAAYFCASSPIQTEYNEQFFGPGTRLTVL.

In the case of this clone: The identical CDR3 is also encoded by other nucleotide sequences in the sample. V usage is TRBV18 and J usage is TRBJ2-2; D is perhaps TRBD2 (6 bases). Trimming took 1 base from V and 2 from J, leaving 8 bases between them. This CDR3 is 15 amino acids long. The germline V gene has CDR1 KGHSH and CDR2 LQKENI. CDR3 sequence (DNA): TGTGCCAGCTCACCACGGGCGGGAAACACCGGGGAGCTGTTTTTT. Its protein product is CASSPRAGNTGELFF.

This clone has just one count. V gene TRBV4-1 combines with J gene TRBJ1-2; tentative D call: TRBD1 (5 bases). V lost 4 bases and J 2 bases, leaving 14 bases between the germline ends. The CDR3 contains 15 residues. CDR1 is MGHRA, CDR2 YSYEKL, per germline. The CDR3 sequence: CASSRDSTTNYGYTF. CDR3 bases: TGCGCCAGCAGCCGAGACAGCACAACGAACTATGGCTACACCTTC.

The V call is TRBV5-4, the J call TRBJ1-2; maybe TRBD1 (6 bases). Trimming removed 4 bases from V and 5 bases from J, with 15 bases in between. This CDR3 spans 14 amino acids. Germline V CDR1 and CDR2: SGHNT, YYREEE (reference sequence). The CDR3 bases are TGTGCCAGCAGCGCGACTAAGGGGGAATATGGCTACACCTTC. Translated: CASSATKGEYGYTF.